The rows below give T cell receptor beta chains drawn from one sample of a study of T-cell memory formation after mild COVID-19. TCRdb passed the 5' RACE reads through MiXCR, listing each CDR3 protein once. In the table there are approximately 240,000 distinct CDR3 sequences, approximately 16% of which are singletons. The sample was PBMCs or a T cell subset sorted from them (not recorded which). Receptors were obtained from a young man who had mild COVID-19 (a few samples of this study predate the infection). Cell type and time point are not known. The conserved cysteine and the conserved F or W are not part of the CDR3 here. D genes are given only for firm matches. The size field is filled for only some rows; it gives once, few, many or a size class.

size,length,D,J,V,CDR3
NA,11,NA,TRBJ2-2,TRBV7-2,ASSLGSVGELF
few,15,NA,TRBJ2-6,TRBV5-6,ASSLGGSSAGANVLT
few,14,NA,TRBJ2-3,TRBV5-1,ASSLRQSTSTDTQY
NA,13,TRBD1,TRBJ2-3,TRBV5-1,ASSSGQGGSDTQY
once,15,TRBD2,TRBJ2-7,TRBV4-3,ASSQDRGGGSPYEQY
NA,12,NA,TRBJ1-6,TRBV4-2,ASSQAVDNSPLH
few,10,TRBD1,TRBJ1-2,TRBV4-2,ASSHRDRGYT
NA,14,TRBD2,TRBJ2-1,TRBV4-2,ASSQASSGGAEEQF
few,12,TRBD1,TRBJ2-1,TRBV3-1,ASSPRQGYNEQF
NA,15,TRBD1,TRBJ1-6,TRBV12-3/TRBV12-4,ASSLRTGGRPNSPLH
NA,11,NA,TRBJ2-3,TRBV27,ASSPTRGDTQY
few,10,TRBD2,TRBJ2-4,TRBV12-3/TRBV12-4,ASSWGGNIQY
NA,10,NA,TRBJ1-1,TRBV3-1,ASSTAGGSAF
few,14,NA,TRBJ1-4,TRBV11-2,ASSSVGRTGFEKLF
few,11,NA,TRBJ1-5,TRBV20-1,SAEQGGNQPQH